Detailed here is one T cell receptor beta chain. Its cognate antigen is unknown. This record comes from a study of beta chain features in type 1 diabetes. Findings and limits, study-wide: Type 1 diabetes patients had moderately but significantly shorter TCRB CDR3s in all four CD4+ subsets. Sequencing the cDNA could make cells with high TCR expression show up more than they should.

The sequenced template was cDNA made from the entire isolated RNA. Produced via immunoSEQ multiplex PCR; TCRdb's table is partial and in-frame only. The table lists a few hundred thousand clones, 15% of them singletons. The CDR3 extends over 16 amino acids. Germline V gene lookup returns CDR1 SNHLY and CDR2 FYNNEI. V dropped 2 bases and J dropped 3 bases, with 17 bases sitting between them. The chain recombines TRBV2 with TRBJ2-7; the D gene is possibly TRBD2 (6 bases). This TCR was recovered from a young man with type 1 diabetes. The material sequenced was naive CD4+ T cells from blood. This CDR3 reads CASSEMSGLRSYEQYF. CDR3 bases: TGTGCCAGCAGTGAAATGAGTGGACTAAGAAGCTACGAGCAGTACTTC.